The 15 T cell receptor beta chains listed next were all sequenced from one sample in a study of blood T cell repertoires in COVID-19. The table came from immunoSEQ multiplex PCR; TCRdb's copy has only in-frame clones and leaves some out. The sample consists of 250,000 to 350,000 clones, roughly 87% of them appearing once. Sequenced input: peripheral blood. These receptor sequences come from a woman aged 45-65 years who had recovered from COVID-19.

This chain joins TRBV19 and TRBJ1-2; D is undetermined. Per the germline V gene, CDR1 is LNHDA and CDR2 is SQIVND (reference sequence). V was clipped by 2 bases and J by 6 bases, with 16 bases between them. The CDR3 covers 15 residues. The CDR3 DNA reads TGTGCCAGTAGTATATATCCTGGTTATGAGGATGGCTACACCTTC. It yields the protein CASSIYPGYEDGYTF.

The rearrangement links TRBV5-4 to TRBJ2-1; TRBD2 matches 12 bases. The CDR3 totals 15 residues. The ends lost 3 bases at V and 6 bases at J; junction bases unmatched: 4. CDR1 is SGHNT and CDR2 is YYREEE in the germline V gene (reference sequence). CDR3 sequence: CASSYLAGGGNEQFF. The CDR3 bases are TGTGCCAGCAGCTATCTAGCGGGGGGGGGCAATGAGCAGTTCTTC. Complete variable domain (other parts from reference TRBV5-4 and TRBJ2-1): ETGVTQSPTHLIKTRGQQVTLRCSSQSGHNTVSWYQQALGQGPQFIFQYYREEENGRGNFPPRFSGLQFPNYSSELNVNALELDDSALYLCASSYLAGGGNEQFFGPGTRLTVL.

The rearrangement uses TRBV3-1 (or the pseudogene TRBV3-2) and TRBJ2-2; a weak D match, TRBD2 (5 bases). Per the germline V gene, CDR1 is LGHDT and CDR2 is YNNKEL (reference sequence). This CDR3 has 17 residues. Trimming left V 0 bases short and J 0 bases short, with 11 bases between. This CDR3 is CASSQDREKANTGELFF. CDR3 sequence (DNA): TGTGCCAGCAGCCAAGATAGGGAGAAAGCGAACACCGGGGAGCTGTTTTTT.

This clone was seen only once. In DNA form, the CDR3 reads TGTGCCAGTAGTAGACAGGGGTACCCCTGGACCACTGAAGCTTTCTTT. Translation gives CASSRQGYPWTTEAFF. This chain joins TRBV19 and TRBJ1-1; 8 nucleotides agree with TRBD1. Per the germline V gene, CDR1 is LNHDA and CDR2 is SQIVND (reference sequence). With 4 bases clipped from V and 4 bases from J, the junction kept 11 bases outside the gene matches. The CDR3 has 16 residues.

The chain uses TRBV6-6 and TRBJ2-1; TRBD2 matches 12 bases. The germline V gene encodes CDR1 MNHNY and CDR2 SVGAGI (reference sequence). With 5 bases clipped from V and 3 bases from J, the junction kept 8 bases outside the gene matches. The CDR3 contains 17 residues. CDR3 DNA: TGTGCCAGCAGTCCAACCGGGACTAGCGGGTTCTACAATGAGCAGTTCTTC. Its protein product is CASSPTGTSGFYNEQFF.

CDR3 DNA: TGTGCCAGCTGCCCGGGACAGGGGGACTGGGGCAATCAGCCCCAGCATTTT. Translated, it gives CASCPGQGDWGNQPQHF. The chain uses TRBV19 and TRBJ1-5; 11 bases align to TRBD1. This CDR3 is built from 17 residues. Germline CDR1 is LNHDA and CDR2 is SQIVND (reference sequence). V shed 9 bases, J shed 2 bases, and the junction held 12 bases outside the gene matches.

The chain has TRBV10-3 and TRBJ2-7, with 11 bases aligning to TRBD2. CDR3 length equals 18 residues. Germline loops: CDR1 ENHRY, CDR2 SYGVKD. Trimming removed 8 bases from V and 3 bases from J; junction bases left unmatched: 18. CDR3: CAIGQIGGLAGGLYEQYF. CDR3 in DNA: TGTGCCATCGGACAGATCGGCGGGCTAGCGGGGGGCCTCTACGAGCAGTACTTC.

The rearrangement links TRBV18 to TRBJ2-7, with D maybe TRBD2 (6 bases). V lost 5 bases, J lost 4 bases, and 15 bases lay in between. Germline V CDR1 and CDR2: KGHSH, LQKENI. The CDR3 length is 14 residues. The CDR3 nucleotides read TGTGCCAGCTCAGGAGGGGCAGGGACTTACGAGCAGTACTTC. Protein sequence: CASSGGAGTYEQYF.

The chain carries TRBV13 and TRBJ2-7; 9 bases map to TRBD1. The CDR3 runs 18 residues. Germline lookup yields CDR1 PRHDT and CDR2 FYEKMQ (reference sequence). J gave up 5 bases and V 6 bases, and 20 bases lay outside the gene matches. CDR3 nucleotide sequence: TGTGCCAGCAGTCTTTATCCGGGGACCGGGACAGGGATCGACGAGCAGTACTTC. The encoded protein is CASSLYPGTGTGIDEQYF. Based on the CDR3 plus reference TRBV13 and TRBJ2-7, the full variable domain is AAGVIQSPRHLIKEKRETATLKCYPIPRHDTVYWYQQGPGQDPQFLISFYEKMQSDKGSIPDRFSAQQFSDYHSELNMSSLELGDSALYFCASSLYPGTGTGIDEQYFGPGTRLTVT.

The chain is built from TRBV19 and TRBJ1-5, with 7 nucleotides matching TRBD1. Germline CDR1 LNHDA, CDR2 SQIVND (reference sequence). This CDR3 comprises 15 residues. The trim removed 6 bases at V and 7 bases at J, leaving 12 bases unmatched. Here the CDR3 DNA reads TGTGCCAGTAGATTCGGGAGGGGGCAAGGGCAGCCCCAGCATTTT. Protein: CASRFGRGQGQPQHF.

J is TRBJ2-3 and V is TRBV11-2, with D unresolved. Germline-derived CDR1 and CDR2 are SGHAT and FQNNGV. V lost 3 bases to trimming and J lost 3 bases, with 7 bases between them. The CDR3 runs to 13 residues. The CDR3 DNA sequence: TGTGCCAGCAGCTTCGACGGGACAGATACGCAGTATTTT. This gives the protein CASSFDGTDTQYF. The variable domain in full, with the rest retrieved from reference TRBV11-2 and TRBJ2-3, is EAGVAQSPRYKIIEKRQSVAFWCNPISGHATLYWYQQILGQGPKLLIQFQNNGVVDDSQLPKDRFSAERLKGVDSTLKIQPAKLEDSAVYLCASSFDGTDTQYFGPGTRLTVL.

This clone has only one observation. The chain uses TRBV7-2 and TRBJ2-3; a weak D match, TRBD2 (6 bases). This CDR3 is built from 17 residues. The V end lost 10 bases, the J end lost 2 bases, and 25 bases lay between the germline ends. The germline CDR1 and CDR2 sequences are SGHTA and FQGNSA. The CDR3 DNA reads TGTGCCATCAAGAGGGCGGGGCTTACTATACTCACAGATACGCAGTATTTT. Amino acids: CAIKRAGLTILTDTQYF.

The CDR3 DNA sequence: TGTGCCAGCAGCCCGACAGGAGATACGCAGTATTTT. It encodes CASSPTGDTQYF. The rearrangement links TRBV6-4 to TRBJ2-3; D is perhaps TRBD1 (6 bases). The CDR3 covers 12 residues. The germline V and J ends were trimmed by 6 bases and 5 bases, with 9 bases remaining between them. The V gene's germline CDR1 is MRHNA and CDR2 SNTAGT.

This chain connects TRBV7-2 to TRBJ1-2, with TRBD1 matching 7 bases. Per germline, CDR1 SGHTA and CDR2 FQGNSA. V was pared by 5 bases and J by 4 bases, with 10 bases of the junction left unmatched. This CDR3 spans 15 amino acids. The CDR3 here is CASSTLLGTAYGYTF. The CDR3 nucleotides are TGTGCCAGCAGCACCTTACTTGGGACAGCCTATGGCTACACCTTC.

V is TRBV2 and J is TRBJ1-2; 10 positions agree with TRBD1. CDR1 is SNHLY and CDR2 is FYNNEI in the germline V gene. CDR3 length: 14 amino acids. With V trimmed by 4 bases and J by 4 bases, 3 bases remained unmatched. CDR3 amino acids: CASSAGQGTYGYTF. CDR3 nucleotides: TGTGCCAGCAGTGCGGGACAGGGGACCTATGGCTACACCTTC.